These T cell receptor beta chains were read from a single sample in a study of blood T cell repertoires in COVID-19. Assay: immunoSEQ multiplex PCR; the TCRdb copy retains only in-frame clones and omits some. Of approximately 340,000 clones listed, around 80% are singletons. The sample comprised peripheral blood. These receptors were taken from a man under 40 with active or convalescent COVID-19. Both conserved end residues are part of each CDR3. Each record gives: V gene, clone size, CDR3 protein. The listing skips clone size in some rows; elsewhere it reads once, few, many or a size class.

TRBV18 | . | CASSSSRGGTEAFF
TRBV18 | few | CASSPGTSGTYNEQFF
TRBV19 | . | CASRVTGGPRETQYF
TRBV11-1 | . | CASRGSNEQFF
TRBV11-2 | . | CASSSGGPIYF
TRBV6-6 | once | CASSRPPYRFPTQPQHF
TRBV18 | once | CASSPSGQGSGGEKLFF
TRBV18 | . | CASSPNVRGPRDEQYF
TRBV24-1 | . | CATQGAEQYF
TRBV3-1/TRBV3-2 | . | CASSQREGHEADTQYF
TRBV6-2/TRBV6-3 | . | CASSRGPGNTIYF
TRBV27 | . | CASSSGPDGYTF
TRBV3-1/TRBV3-2 | . | CASSQVAAAGAFF
TRBV30 | . | CACDPGQQIGGYTF
TRBV27 | few | CASSAGTFGNEQFF
TRBV7-6 | . | CASSPGAGTAETPVYGYTF
TRBV7-9 | . | CASSLITGTGGSRTEAFF
TRBV5-1 | once | CASSFGTGGTFSYEQYF
TRBV4-2 | . | CASSQAASQGGAYEQYF
TRBV29-1 | . | CSGIGTGRSEAFF
TRBV11-2 | . | CASSHGLAGDLETQYF
TRBV6-1 | once | CASSEGQGRSYNEQFF
TRBV15 | . | CATSRVGGDTPNTGELFF
TRBV4-1 | . | CASSPIPGTGRTDTQYF
TRBV27 | . | CASSRRTSGQTYEQYF